This entry lists 17 T cell receptor beta chains sequenced from one sample in a study of blood T cell repertoires in COVID-19. Sequenced by immunoSEQ multiplex PCR; TCRdb stores in-frame clones only, minus some. The data contain some 60,000 clones, 75% to 90% of them singletons. Sequencing input: peripheral blood. Every receptor here comes from a human donor in a cohort sampled during active COVID-19.

The V gene is TRBV6-5, the J gene TRBJ2-5; TRBD2 might be the D (5 bases). CDR1 is MNHEY, CDR2 SVGAGI, per germline. The CDR3 sequence is 15 residues long. The V end was cut by 8 bases, the J end by 5 bases, with 21 bases between. DNA of the CDR3: TGTGCCAGCGGTTTAGAGGTCGGGGAGATGGAGACCCAGTACTTC. The encoded protein is CASGLEVGEMETQYF.

The J gene is TRBJ2-5, the V gene TRBV5-1; 8 bases match TRBD1. Germline-derived CDR1 and CDR2 are SGHRS and YFSETQ. This CDR3 spans 14 amino acids. The junction had 4 bases not matched to a gene; V was cut back by 1 base and J by 5 bases. The chain's CDR3 is CASSLSGGRETQYF. The DNA of the CDR3 is TGCGCCAGCAGCTTGTCAGGGGGCCGGGAGACCCAGTACTTC.

The chain joins TRBV3-1 (or the pseudogene TRBV3-2) to TRBJ1-2; TRBD1 matches 8 bases. The CDR3 has 15 amino acids. Germline loops: CDR1 LGHDT, CDR2 YNNKEL (reference sequence). The J segment lost 4 bases and the V segment lost 2 bases, leaving 6 bases of the junction unmatched. The chain's CDR3 is CASSQMSGGSYGYTF. DNA for the CDR3: TGTGCCAGCAGCCAAATGTCAGGGGGCAGCTATGGCTACACCTTC.

This sequence joins TRBV6-7 and TRBJ2-5, with TRBD2 matching 10 bases. TRBV6-7 carries the ORF label, with uncertain function. Trimming removed 0 bases from V and 2 bases from J; junction bases left unmatched: 12. This CDR3 contains 19 residues. The CDR3 is CASSYSLAGAPEPQETQYF. The DNA for the CDR3 is TGTGCCAGCAGTTACTCCCTAGCGGGGGCCCCTGAACCTCAAGAGACCCAGTACTTC.

This clone was picked up one time. The chain employs TRBV5-1 and TRBJ1-5; 8 bases agree with TRBD1. The germline V gene encodes CDR1 SGHRS and CDR2 YFSETQ. The CDR3 consists of 14 residues. Losses at the gene ends were 5 bases for V and 7 bases for J; bases not matched to a gene: 8. The CDR3 nucleotides read TGCGCCAGCAGTAACAGGGGGGGAGACCAGCCCCAGCATTTT. It specifies CASSNRGGDQPQHF.

The rearrangement uses TRBV7-2 and TRBJ1-1; D remains ambiguous. The germline gives CDR1 SGHTA, CDR2 FQGNSA. Trimming removed 2 bases from V and 10 bases from J, with 11 bases in between. This CDR3 spans 12 amino acids. CDR3: CASSLTGIGAFF. The CDR3 DNA sequence: TGTGCCAGCAGCTTAACGGGAATAGGAGCTTTCTTT.

This clone has a single count. V usage is TRBV5-1 and J usage is TRBJ2-5, with D uncertain. Germline loops: CDR1 SGHRS, CDR2 YFSETQ. The CDR3 contains 14 residues. The V end lost 1 base, the J end lost 1 base, and 8 bases lay between the germline ends. This CDR3 reads CASSLSSGQETQYF. The DNA of the CDR3 is TGCGCCAGCAGCTTGAGTTCAGGCCAAGAGACCCAGTACTTC.

The chain couples TRBV27 to TRBJ1-1; D unresolved. The CDR3 is made up of 13 amino acids. Trimming took 4 bases from V and 1 from J, leaving 7 bases between them. Germline CDR1 is MNHEY and CDR2 is SMNVEV (reference sequence). Written as DNA, the CDR3 is TGTGCCAGCAGTTCAACCGGGAACACTGAAGCTTTCTTT. Translation: CASSSTGNTEAFF.

The CDR3 bases are TGTGCCAGTAGTACCCTAGGGGGCGATACGCAGTATTTT. This translates into CASSTLGGDTQYF. The chain is built from TRBV19 and TRBJ2-3, with 7 positions matching TRBD1. In germline, CDR1 is LNHDA, CDR2 SQIVND (reference sequence). The trim removed 4 bases at V and 6 bases at J, leaving 4 bases unmatched. This CDR3 has 13 residues. Filled out from reference TRBV19 and TRBJ2-3, the complete variable domain reads DGGITQSPKYLFRKEGQNVTLSCEQNLNHDAMYWYRQDPGQGLRLIYYSQIVNDFQKGDIAEGYSVSREKKESFPLTVTSAQKNPTAFYLCASSTLGGDTQYFGPGTRLTVL.

This chain joins TRBV5-1 and TRBJ1-1; tentative D call: TRBD1 (5 bases). V was cut by 3 bases and J by 0 bases, with 15 bases left in between. The CDR3 is 16 residues long. Germline V gives CDR1 SGHRS, CDR2 YFSETQ. The DNA for the CDR3 is TGCGCCAGCAGCTCGACAGAAACAACGATGAACACTGAAGCTTTCTTT. It is translated as CASSSTETTMNTEAFF.

The rearrangement joins TRBV3-1 (or the pseudogene TRBV3-2) to TRBJ2-1, with unresolved D. The CDR3 has 14 amino acids. The V end was cut by 4 bases, the J end by 7 bases, with 14 bases between. Germline V lookup: CDR1 LGHDT, CDR2 YNNKEL (reference sequence). The CDR3 sequence: CASSRFGFGNEQFF. The CDR3 bases are TGTGCCAGCAGCCGGTTCGGTTTCGGGAATGAGCAGTTCTTC.

V is TRBV6-5 and J is TRBJ1-5; D is perhaps TRBD1 (6 bases). This CDR3 has 15 amino acids. Deletions cut 0 bases from V and 7 bases from J, with 13 bases between. Per germline, CDR1 MNHEY and CDR2 SVGAGI. In DNA, the CDR3 is TGTGCCAGCAGTTACTCTAGGGGGAGAGAGCAGCCCCAGCATTTT. Amino acid sequence: CASSYSRGREQPQHF.

The chain couples TRBV3-1 (or the pseudogene TRBV3-2) to TRBJ1-2; a possible D gene is TRBD1 (6 bases). Trimming stripped 5 bases from V and 4 bases from J, with 11 bases between. The CDR3 length is 13 residues. Germline V CDR1 and CDR2: LGHDT, YNNKEL (reference sequence). CDR3 in amino acids: CASSDRSSYGYTF. CDR3 nucleotide sequence: TGTGCCAGCAGCGACAGGAGTTCCTATGGCTACACCTTC.

The chain is built from TRBV7-2 and TRBJ1-2, with D uncertain. The germline gives CDR1 SGHTA, CDR2 FQGNSA. The CDR3 has 12 amino acids. Trimming took off 6 bases at V and 8 bases at J, with 13 bases between the two ends. In nucleotides, the CDR3 is TGTGCCAGCAGAAACCCGGGAGGGGGCTACACCTTC. Translating it yields CASRNPGGGYTF.

This chain uses TRBV7-2 with TRBJ2-5; TRBD2 aligns across 8 bases. The length of the CDR3 is 13 residues. Germline V CDR1 and CDR2: SGHTA, FQGNSA. J gave up 4 bases and V 5 bases, and 3 bases lay outside the gene matches. DNA of the CDR3: TGTGCCAGCAGCCGCGGGGGGCGAGAGACCCAGTACTTC. It yields the protein CASSRGGRETQYF.

This chain connects TRBV6-5 to TRBJ1-4, with a possible D match to TRBD1 (5 bases). This CDR3 comprises 15 residues. Germline V gene data show CDR1 as MNHEY and CDR2 as SVGAGI. The V end lost 2 bases, the J end lost 7 bases, and 14 bases lay between the germline ends. This CDR3 is CASSYGQGWGEKLFF. The CDR3 nucleotides read TGTGCCAGCAGTTACGGGCAGGGATGGGGTGAAAAACTGTTTTTT.

This sequence joins TRBV2 and TRBJ2-2; 8 bases agree with TRBD2. The ends lost 6 bases at V and 0 bases at J; junction bases unmatched: 3. This CDR3 region has 15 residues. In germline, CDR1 is SNHLY, CDR2 FYNNEI. CDR3 sequence (DNA): TGTGCCAGCAGGCCGCGGGGGGCGAACACCGGGGAGCTGTTTTTT. It yields the protein CASRPRGANTGELFF. Drawing the rest from reference TRBV2 and TRBJ2-2, the complete variable domain is EPEVTQTPSHQVTQMGQEVILRCVPISNHLYFYWYRQILGQKVEFLVSFYNNEISEKSEIFDDQFSVERPDGSNFTLKIRSTKLEDSAMYFCASRPRGANTGELFFGEGSRLTVL.